This T cell receptor (beta chain) was captured in a study of T cells in localized non-small cell lung cancer. Profiling relied on immunoSEQ multiplex PCR, and the TCRdb table lists in-frame clones only, not all of them. The top ten clones hold nearly 2% of a sample with some 64,000 clones, about nine tenths of them seen once. Losses at the gene ends were 2 bases for V and 1 base for J; bases not matched to a gene: 6. The CDR3 loop spans 16 amino acids. CDR1 LNHDA and CDR2 SQIVND come from the germline V gene (reference sequence). The sample consisted of peripheral blood, taken before any cancer treatment. The clonotype originates from a woman between 35 and 70 years old with stage I lung adenocarcinoma. The rearrangement joins TRBV19 to TRBJ2-3; 7 bases agree with TRBD1. The CDR3: CASSITWDRRTDTQYF. The CDR3 DNA is TGTGCCAGTAGTATAACTTGGGACAGACGCACAGATACGCAGTATTTT.